This TCR beta chain was retrieved from a study of blood T cell repertoires in COVID-19. TCRdb's copy holds only in-frame clones and misses some; the assay was immunoSEQ multiplex PCR. The sample contains some 300,000 clones, 85% to 90% of which appear only once. This CDR3 comprises 14 residues. Per the germline V gene, CDR1 is ENHRY and CDR2 is SYGVKD. The ends lost 7 bases at V and 5 bases at J; junction bases unmatched: 2. This TCR came from a woman between 50 and 59 years old with COVID-19, enrolled during active disease. Sequencing was performed on peripheral blood. This chain connects TRBV10-3 to TRBJ2-2; TRBD2 matches at 12 bases. CDR3 bases: TGTGCCATCAAAGGGACTAGCGGGACCGGGGAGCTGTTTTTT. This translates into CAIKGTSGTGELFF.